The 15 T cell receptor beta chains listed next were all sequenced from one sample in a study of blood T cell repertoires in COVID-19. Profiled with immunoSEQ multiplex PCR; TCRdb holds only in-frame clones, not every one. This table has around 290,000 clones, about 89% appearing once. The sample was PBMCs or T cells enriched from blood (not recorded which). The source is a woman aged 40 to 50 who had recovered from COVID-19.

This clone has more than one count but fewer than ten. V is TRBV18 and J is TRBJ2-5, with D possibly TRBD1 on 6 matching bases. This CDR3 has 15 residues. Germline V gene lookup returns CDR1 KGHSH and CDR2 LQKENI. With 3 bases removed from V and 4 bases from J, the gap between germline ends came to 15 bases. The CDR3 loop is CASSPANQGRETQYF. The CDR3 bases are TGTGCCAGCTCACCGGCTAATCAGGGGAGAGAGACCCAGTACTTC.

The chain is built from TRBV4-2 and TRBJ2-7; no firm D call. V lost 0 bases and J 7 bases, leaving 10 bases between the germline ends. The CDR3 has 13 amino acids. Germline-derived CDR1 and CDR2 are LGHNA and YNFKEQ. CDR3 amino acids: CASSQDLLREQYF. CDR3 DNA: TGTGCCAGCAGCCAAGATTTACTTCGTGAGCAGTACTTC.

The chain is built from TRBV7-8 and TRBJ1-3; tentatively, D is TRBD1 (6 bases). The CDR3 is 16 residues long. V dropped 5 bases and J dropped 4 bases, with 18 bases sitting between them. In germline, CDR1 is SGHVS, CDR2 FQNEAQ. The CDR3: CASSRGLPGAGNTIYF. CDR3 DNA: TGTGCCAGCAGCCGAGGTCTACCAGGGGCCGGAAACACCATATATTTT.

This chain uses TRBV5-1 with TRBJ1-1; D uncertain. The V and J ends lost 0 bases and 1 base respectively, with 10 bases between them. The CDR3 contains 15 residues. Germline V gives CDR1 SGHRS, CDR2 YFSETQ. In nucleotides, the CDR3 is TGCGCCAGCAGCTTGGCCGCGGGCGGGAACACTGAAGCTTTCTTT. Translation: CASSLAAGGNTEAFF.

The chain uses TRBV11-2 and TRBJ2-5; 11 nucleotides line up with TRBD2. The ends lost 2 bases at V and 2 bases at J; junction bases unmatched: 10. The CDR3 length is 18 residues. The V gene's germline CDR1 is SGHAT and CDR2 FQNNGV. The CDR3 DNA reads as TGTGCCAGCAGCTTAAACCGACCGGGACTAGCGGATCAAGAGACCCAGTACTTC. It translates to CASSLNRPGLADQETQYF.

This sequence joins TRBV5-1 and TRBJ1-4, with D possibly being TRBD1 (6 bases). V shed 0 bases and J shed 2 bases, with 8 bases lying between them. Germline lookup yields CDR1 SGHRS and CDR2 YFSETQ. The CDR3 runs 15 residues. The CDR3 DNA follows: TGCGCCAGCAGCTTGGCCAGGGGCACTAATGAAAAACTGTTTTTT. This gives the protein CASSLARGTNEKLFF.

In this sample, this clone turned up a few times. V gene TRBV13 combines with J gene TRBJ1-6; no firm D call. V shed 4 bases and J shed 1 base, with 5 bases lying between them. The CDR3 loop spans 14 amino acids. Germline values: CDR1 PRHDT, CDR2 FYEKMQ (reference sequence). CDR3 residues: CASSSYSYNSPLHF. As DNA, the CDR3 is TGTGCCAGCAGCTCCTATTCCTATAATTCACCCCTCCACTTT.

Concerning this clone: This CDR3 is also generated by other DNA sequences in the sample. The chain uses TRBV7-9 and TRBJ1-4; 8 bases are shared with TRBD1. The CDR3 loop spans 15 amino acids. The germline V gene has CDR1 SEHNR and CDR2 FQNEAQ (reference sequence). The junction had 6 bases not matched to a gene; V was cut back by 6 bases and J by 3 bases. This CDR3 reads CASSRTGGSNEKLFF. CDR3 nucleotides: TGTGCCAGCAGTCGCACAGGGGGATCTAATGAAAAACTGTTTTTT.

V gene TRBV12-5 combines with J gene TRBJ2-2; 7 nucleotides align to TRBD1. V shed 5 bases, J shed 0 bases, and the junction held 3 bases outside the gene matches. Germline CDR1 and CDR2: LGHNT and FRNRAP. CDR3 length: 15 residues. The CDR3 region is CASGTGTANTGELFF. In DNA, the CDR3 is TGTGCTAGTGGTACCGGGACAGCGAACACCGGGGAGCTGTTTTTT.

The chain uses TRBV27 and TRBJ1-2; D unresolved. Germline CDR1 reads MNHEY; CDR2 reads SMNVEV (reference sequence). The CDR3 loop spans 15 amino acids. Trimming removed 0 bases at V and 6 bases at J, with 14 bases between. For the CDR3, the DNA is TGTGCCAGCAGTTTATCGATTACGGGAAGGAATGGCTACACCTTC. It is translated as CASSLSITGRNGYTF.

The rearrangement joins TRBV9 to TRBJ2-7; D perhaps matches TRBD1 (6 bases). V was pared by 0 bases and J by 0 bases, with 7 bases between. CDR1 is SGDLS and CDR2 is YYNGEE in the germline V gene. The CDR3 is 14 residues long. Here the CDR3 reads CASSVEQGSYEQYF. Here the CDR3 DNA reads TGTGCCAGCAGCGTAGAACAGGGCTCCTACGAGCAGTACTTC.

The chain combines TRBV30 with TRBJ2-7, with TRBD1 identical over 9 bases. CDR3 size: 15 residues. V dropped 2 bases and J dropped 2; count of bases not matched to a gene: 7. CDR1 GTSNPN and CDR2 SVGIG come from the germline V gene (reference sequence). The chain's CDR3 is CAWSTGQGPPYEQYF. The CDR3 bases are TGTGCCTGGAGTACCGGACAGGGGCCTCCCTACGAGCAGTACTTC.

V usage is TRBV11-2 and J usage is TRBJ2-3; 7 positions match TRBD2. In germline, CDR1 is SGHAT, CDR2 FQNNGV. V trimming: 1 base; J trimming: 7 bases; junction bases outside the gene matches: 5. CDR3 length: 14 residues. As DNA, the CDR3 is TGTGCCAGCAGCTTAGGGGGGGGTGGATATACGCAGTATTTT. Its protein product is CASSLGGGGYTQYF.

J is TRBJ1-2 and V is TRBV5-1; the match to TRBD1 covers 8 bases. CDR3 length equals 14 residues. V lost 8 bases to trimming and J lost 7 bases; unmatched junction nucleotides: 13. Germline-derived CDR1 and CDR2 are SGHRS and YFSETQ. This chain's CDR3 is CASKRDRTMFGYTF. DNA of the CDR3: TGCGCCAGTAAACGGGACAGGACGATGTTTGGCTACACCTTC.

The CDR3 region is CASSDSRGRRSNYGYTF. The CDR3 coding sequence is TGTGCCAGCAGTGACAGCAGGGGGCGCCGGTCGAACTATGGCTACACCTTC. The chain couples TRBV6-1 to TRBJ1-2; 8 nucleotides align to TRBD1. Trimming cost V 3 bases and J 2 bases; bases outside gene matches: 11. This CDR3 contains 17 residues. Germline assignment: CDR1 MNHNS and CDR2 SASEGT.